A selection of T cell receptor beta chains follows, all from one sample in a study of T cell responses to AZD1222 COVID-19 vaccine. The data were produced by immunoSEQ multiplex PCR, yet TCRdb's version contains in-frame clones alone and is incomplete. The data contain some 80,000 clones, 88% of them singletons. The specimen comprised peripheral blood, sampled 28 days after the second dose of the MenACWY control vaccine. These receptors came from an adult who received the MenACWY meningococcal vaccine as a control. Both conserved end residues are part of each CDR3.

V,J,CDR3
TRBV28,TRBJ2-7,CASKKGLSSYEQYF
TRBV14,TRBJ1-1,CASSQDGYRSRGREAFF
TRBV6-5,TRBJ1-1,CASSRSQGSRTEAFF
TRBV9,TRBJ1-3,CASSVDIGGEGSGNTIYF
TRBV6-1,TRBJ1-5,CASSEAANQPQHF
TRBV15,TRBJ2-1,CATSRQTSYNEQFF
TRBV4-3,TRBJ1-1,CASYSIRDRVNTEAFF
TRBV11-2,TRBJ2-1,CASSLWRGGYEQFF
TRBV12-3/TRBV12-4,TRBJ1-5,CASSLEGDQPQHF
TRBV18,TRBJ1-2,CASSPEGGFYGYTF
TRBV12-3/TRBV12-4,TRBJ1-5,CASSPGRNQPQHF
TRBV7-2,TRBJ1-5,CASSLNAAGRQPQHF
TRBV4-3,TRBJ1-1,CASSQDSSINTEAFF
TRBV5-1,TRBJ2-7,CASSLAGTVTYEQYF
TRBV6-1,TRBJ1-1,CASSERWDTEAFF
TRBV3-1/TRBV3-2,TRBJ1-1,CASSQEPQGVTEAFF
TRBV19,TRBJ2-5,CASSIETGGRETQYF
TRBV6-1,TRBJ2-1,CASSESTSGGLSSYNEQFF
TRBV10-3,TRBJ1-2,CAISDQAIWGYTF
TRBV7-2,TRBJ2-7,CASNQRQGSTYEQYF
TRBV5-1,TRBJ2-7,CASSLDRAGEQYF
TRBV28,TRBJ1-4,CASRTPQGPNEKLFF
TRBV7-2,TRBJ2-1,CASSSGLAGGTEQFF
TRBV2,TRBJ1-6,CASSLARSGSPLHF
TRBV7-8,TRBJ2-5,CASSFQSQETQYF
TRBV5-1,TRBJ2-7,CASSETPFGPGEQYF
TRBV6-5,TRBJ1-5,CASTEQVNQPQHF
TRBV19,TRBJ1-5,CASSMVSLGQPQHF
TRBV9,TRBJ2-7,CASSVDGALGEQYF
TRBV4-2,TRBJ1-4,CASSQDRGGNEKLFF
TRBV30,TRBJ1-1,CAWSVRLAGGYEAFF
TRBV4-1,TRBJ1-2,CASSQDLQWAPDGYTF
TRBV11-3,TRBJ2-3,CASSRDSPDTQYF
TRBV10-3,TRBJ1-6,CAISENPSSYNSPLHF